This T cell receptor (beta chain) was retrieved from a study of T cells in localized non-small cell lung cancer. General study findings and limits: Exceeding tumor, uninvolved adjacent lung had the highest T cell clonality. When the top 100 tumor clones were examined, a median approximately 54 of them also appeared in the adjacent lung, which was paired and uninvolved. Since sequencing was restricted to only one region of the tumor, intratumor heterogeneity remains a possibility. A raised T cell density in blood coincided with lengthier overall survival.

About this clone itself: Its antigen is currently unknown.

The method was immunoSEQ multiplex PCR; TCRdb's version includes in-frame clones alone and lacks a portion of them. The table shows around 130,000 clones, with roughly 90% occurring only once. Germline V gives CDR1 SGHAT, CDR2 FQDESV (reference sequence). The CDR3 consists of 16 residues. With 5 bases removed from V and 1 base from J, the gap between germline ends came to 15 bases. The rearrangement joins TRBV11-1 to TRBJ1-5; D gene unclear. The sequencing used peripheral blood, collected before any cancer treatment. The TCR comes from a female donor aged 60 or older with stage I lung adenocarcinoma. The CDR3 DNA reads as TGTGCCAGCAGCCCATCCCGAGATCTCAGCAATCAGCCCCAGCATTTT. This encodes CASSPSRDLSNQPQHF.